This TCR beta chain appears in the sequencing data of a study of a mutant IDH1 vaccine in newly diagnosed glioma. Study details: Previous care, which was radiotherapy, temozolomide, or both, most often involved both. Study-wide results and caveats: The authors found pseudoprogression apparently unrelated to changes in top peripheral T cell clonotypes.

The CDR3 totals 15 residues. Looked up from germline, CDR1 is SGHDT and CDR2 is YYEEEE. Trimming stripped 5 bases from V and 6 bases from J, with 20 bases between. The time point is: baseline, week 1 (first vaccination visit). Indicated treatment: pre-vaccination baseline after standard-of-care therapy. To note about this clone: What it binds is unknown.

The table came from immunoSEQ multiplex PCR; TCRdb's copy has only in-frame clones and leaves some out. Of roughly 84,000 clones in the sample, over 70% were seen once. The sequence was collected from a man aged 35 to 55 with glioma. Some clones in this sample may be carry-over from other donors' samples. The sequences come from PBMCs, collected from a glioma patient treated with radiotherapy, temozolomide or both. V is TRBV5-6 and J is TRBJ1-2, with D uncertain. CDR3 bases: TGTGCCAGCAGGCAAGACTCGGGCAGTCCAGATGGCTACACCTTC. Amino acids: CASRQDSGSPDGYTF.